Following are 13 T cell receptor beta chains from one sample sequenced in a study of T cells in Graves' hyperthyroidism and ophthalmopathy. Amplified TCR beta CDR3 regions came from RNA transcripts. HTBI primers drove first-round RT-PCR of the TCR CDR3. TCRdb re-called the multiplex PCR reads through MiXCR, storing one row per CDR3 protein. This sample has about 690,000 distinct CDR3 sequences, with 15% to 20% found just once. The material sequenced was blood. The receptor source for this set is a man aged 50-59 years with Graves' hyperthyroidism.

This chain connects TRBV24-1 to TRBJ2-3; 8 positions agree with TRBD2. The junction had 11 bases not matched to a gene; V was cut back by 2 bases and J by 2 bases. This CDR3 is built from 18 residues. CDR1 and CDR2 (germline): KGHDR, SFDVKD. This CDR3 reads CATSDSSWTSSPTDTQYF. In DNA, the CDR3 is TGTGCCACCAGTGATTCATCCTGGACTAGCTCCCCCACAGATACGCAGTATTTT.

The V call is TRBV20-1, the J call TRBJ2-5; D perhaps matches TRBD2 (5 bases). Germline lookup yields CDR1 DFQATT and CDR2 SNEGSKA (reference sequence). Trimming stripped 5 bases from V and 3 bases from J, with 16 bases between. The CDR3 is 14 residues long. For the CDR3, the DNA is TGCAGTGCTGAGGGATATGGCCCTGAAGAGACCCAGTACTTC. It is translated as CSAEGYGPEETQYF.

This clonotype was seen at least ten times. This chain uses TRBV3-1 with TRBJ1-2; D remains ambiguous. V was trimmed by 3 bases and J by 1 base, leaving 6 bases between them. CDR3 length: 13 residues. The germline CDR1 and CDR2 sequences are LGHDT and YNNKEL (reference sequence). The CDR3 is CASSHGVNYGYTF. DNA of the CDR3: TGTGCCAGCAGCCATGGGGTTAACTATGGCTACACCTTC.

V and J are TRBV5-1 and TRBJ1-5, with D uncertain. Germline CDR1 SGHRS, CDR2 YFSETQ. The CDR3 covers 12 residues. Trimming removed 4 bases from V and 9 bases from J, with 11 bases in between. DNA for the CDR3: TGCGCCAGCAGCCGGCCCCCCGGGCCCCAGCATTTT. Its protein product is CASSRPPGPQHF.

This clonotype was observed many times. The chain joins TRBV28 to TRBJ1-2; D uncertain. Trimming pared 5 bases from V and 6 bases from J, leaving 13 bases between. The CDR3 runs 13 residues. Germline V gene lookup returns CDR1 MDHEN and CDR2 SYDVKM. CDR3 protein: CASSLLRRDGYTF. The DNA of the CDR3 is TGTGCCAGCAGTCTCCTCCGGAGAGATGGCTACACCTTC.

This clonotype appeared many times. The CDR3 DNA follows: TGCAGTGCCCTCCCGAAAGGAAAGGGCTACGAGCAGTACTTC. Its protein is CSALPKGKGYEQYF. The gene calls are TRBV20-1 and TRBJ2-7; D is unresolved. Germline V gene sequence: CDR1 DFQATT, CDR2 SNEGSKA (reference sequence). The V gene lost 6 bases and the J gene lost 3 bases, with 18 bases spanning the gap. The CDR3 contains 14 residues.

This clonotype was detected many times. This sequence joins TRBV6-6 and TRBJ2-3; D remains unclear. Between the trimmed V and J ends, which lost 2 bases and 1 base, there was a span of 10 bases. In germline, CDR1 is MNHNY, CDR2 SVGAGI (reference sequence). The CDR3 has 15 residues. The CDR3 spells CASSYRDRGTDTQYF. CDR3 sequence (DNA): TGTGCCAGCAGTTACAGGGATAGGGGCACAGATACGCAGTATTTT.

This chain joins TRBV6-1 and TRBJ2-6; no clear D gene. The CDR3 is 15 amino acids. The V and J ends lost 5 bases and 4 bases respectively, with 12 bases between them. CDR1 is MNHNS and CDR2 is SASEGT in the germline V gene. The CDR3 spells CASSNQEYGANVLTF. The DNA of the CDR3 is TGTGCCAGCAGTAACCAGGAGTACGGGGCCAACGTCCTGACTTTC.

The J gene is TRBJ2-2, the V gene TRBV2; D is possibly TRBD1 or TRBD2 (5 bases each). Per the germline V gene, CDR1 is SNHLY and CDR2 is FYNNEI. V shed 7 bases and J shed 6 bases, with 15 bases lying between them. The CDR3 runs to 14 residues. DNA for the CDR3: TGTGCCAGCAAATACAGGTCCGGGGCCGGGGAGCTGTTTTTT. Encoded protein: CASKYRSGAGELFF.

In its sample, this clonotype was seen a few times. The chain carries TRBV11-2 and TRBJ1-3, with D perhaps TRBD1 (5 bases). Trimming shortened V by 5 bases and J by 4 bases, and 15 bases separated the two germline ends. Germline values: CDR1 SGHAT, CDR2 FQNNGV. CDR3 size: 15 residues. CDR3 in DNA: TGTGCCAGCAGCCGGAGAGGGGAGTACGGAAACACCATATATTTT. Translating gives CASSRRGEYGNTIYF.

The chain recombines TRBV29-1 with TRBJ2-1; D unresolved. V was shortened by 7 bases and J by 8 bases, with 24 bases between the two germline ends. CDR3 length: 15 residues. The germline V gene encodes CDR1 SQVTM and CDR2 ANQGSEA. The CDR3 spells CSADDWADDWDEQFF. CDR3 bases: TGCAGCGCCGACGATTGGGCGGACGATTGGGATGAGCAGTTCTTC.

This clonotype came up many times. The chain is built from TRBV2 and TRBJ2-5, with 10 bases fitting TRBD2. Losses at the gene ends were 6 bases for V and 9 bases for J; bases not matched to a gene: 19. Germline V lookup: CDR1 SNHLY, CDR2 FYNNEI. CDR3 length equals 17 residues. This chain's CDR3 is CASRREVSSGRELAQYF. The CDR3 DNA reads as TGTGCCAGCAGACGGGAAGTTTCTAGCGGGAGAGAGTTGGCCCAGTACTTC.

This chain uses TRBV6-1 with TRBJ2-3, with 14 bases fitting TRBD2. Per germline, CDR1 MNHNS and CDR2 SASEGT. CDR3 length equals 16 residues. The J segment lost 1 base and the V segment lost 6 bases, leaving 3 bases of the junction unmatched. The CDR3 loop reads CASRGGLAGGTDTQYF. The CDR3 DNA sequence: TGTGCCAGCAGGGGGGGACTAGCGGGGGGCACAGATACGCAGTATTTT.